Following are 18 T cell receptor beta chains from one sample sequenced in a study of regulatory T cells in long-lasting Graves disease. HTBI primers from iRepertoire and Arm-PCR of CDR3 regions yielded the TCR beta libraries. TCRdb fed the multiplex PCR reads into MiXCR, producing one record per CDR3 protein. The sample includes 350,000 to 450,000 distinct CDR3 sequences, about 15% of them seen just once. Time point given: newly diagnosed GD, antithyroid drugs for less than 3 months. The TCR library was prepared using RNA isolated from PBMCs. This sample was shared with a second study, whose subject was T cells in Graves' hyperthyroidism and ophthalmopathy.

Source: peripheral blood mononuclear cells (PBMCs), taken at new diagnosis, from a patient treated with antithyroid drugs. Receptor source: a woman between 35 and 50 years old with Graves disease.

The chain uses TRBV10-2 and TRBJ2-7; TRBD1 matches at 10 bases. Germline lookup yields CDR1 WSHSY and CDR2 SAAADI. This CDR3 contains 14 residues. V was clipped by 5 bases and J by 4 bases; unmatched bases: 5. Here the CDR3 DNA reads TGCGCCAGCAGTCAGACAGGGGGCGGGTACGAGCAGTACTTC. Its protein product is CASSQTGGGYEQYF.

This clonotype was recorded many times. This sequence joins TRBV5-1 and TRBJ2-1; possibly TRBD1 for D (6 bases). Per the germline V gene, CDR1 is SGHRS and CDR2 is YFSETQ. V gave up 4 bases and J gave up 8 bases, with 16 bases separating them. The CDR3 length is 14 residues. The CDR3 DNA is TGCGCCAGCAGCCTAAGGCAGGGGCTCGATGAGCAGTTCTTC. It codes for CASSLRQGLDEQFF.

This clonotype was seen ten or more times. The chain combines TRBV3-1 with TRBJ1-3, with a tentative D call TRBD1 (5 bases). From germline, CDR1 is LGHDT and CDR2 YNNKEL (reference sequence). The CDR3 spans 12 residues. Trimming shortened V by 6 bases and J by 5 bases, and 8 bases separated the two germline ends. This CDR3 reads CASRDIRNTIYF. DNA of the CDR3: TGTGCCAGCAGGGACATCAGAAACACCATATATTTT.

The chain recombines TRBV19 with TRBJ1-1; 10 bases map to TRBD1. Germline CDR1 is LNHDA and CDR2 is SQIVND (reference sequence). The J segment lost 2 bases and the V segment lost 7 bases, leaving 4 bases of the junction unmatched. The CDR3 is made up of 14 amino acids. The CDR3 nucleotides read TGTGCCAGTACCCGGGACAGGGGTAACACTGAAGCTTTCTTT. Protein product: CASTRDRGNTEAFF.

This clonotype came up many times. The rearrangement links TRBV12-3 or TRBV12-4 to TRBJ1-2; 10 bases agree with TRBD1. The trim removed 6 bases at V and 3 bases at J, leaving 10 bases unmatched. This CDR3 region has 16 residues. This CDR3 reads CASSAFLGQGDYGYTF. The DNA of the CDR3 is TGTGCCAGCAGCGCGTTCCTCGGACAGGGGGACTATGGCTACACCTTC.

This clonotype was seen ten or more times. The chain recombines TRBV19 with TRBJ1-1; the D is unclear. Germline-derived CDR1 and CDR2 are LNHDA and SQIVND (reference sequence). V lost 6 bases and J lost 1, with 15 bases in between. The CDR3 runs to 15 residues. The CDR3 protein is CASSPLGWANTEAFF. The CDR3 DNA sequence: TGTGCCAGTAGCCCCCTGGGGTGGGCGAACACTGAAGCTTTCTTT.

This clonotype appeared a few times. The genes are TRBV6-2 or TRBV6-3 and TRBJ2-1, with no clear D. Germline V CDR1 and CDR2: MNHEY, SVGEGT. V shed 8 bases and J shed 6 bases, with 11 bases lying between them. CDR3 length: 12 residues. In nucleotides, the CDR3 is TGTGCCAGCGGAACTAACAGCAATGAGCAGTTCTTC. It yields the protein CASGTNSNEQFF.

This clonotype showed up just a few times. The chain joins TRBV5-5 to TRBJ1-4; D remains unclear. Per the germline V gene, CDR1 is SGHKS and CDR2 is YYEKEE (reference sequence). V was clipped by 4 bases and J by 0 bases, with 7 bases between them. The CDR3 length is 14 residues. CDR3 sequence (DNA): TGTGCCAGCAGCCGATCAGCAACTAATGAAAAACTGTTTTTT. This gives the protein CASSRSATNEKLFF.

In this sample, this clonotype turned up many times. V gene TRBV6-2 or TRBV6-3 combines with J gene TRBJ2-1; 10 bases are shared with TRBD2. The length of the CDR3 is 19 residues. Trimming cost V 0 bases and J 8 bases; bases outside gene matches: 16. Germline CDR1 reads MNHEY; CDR2 reads SVGEGT. The CDR3: CASSYSGAELAGLGDEQFF. The CDR3 region has the DNA TGTGCCAGCAGTTACTCGGGGGCGGAACTAGCGGGATTAGGGGATGAGCAGTTCTTC.

The rearrangement uses TRBV30 and TRBJ1-3; D is perhaps TRBD1 (6 bases). CDR1 is GTSNPN, CDR2 SVGIG, per germline (reference sequence). The CDR3 totals 16 residues. V was trimmed by 8 bases and J by 0 bases, leaving 20 bases between them. CDR3 region: CALTRRQAGSGNTIYF. CDR3 DNA: TGTGCCCTGACGAGGCGACAGGCCGGCTCTGGAAACACCATATATTTT.

The chain couples TRBV11-2 to TRBJ1-3; perhaps TRBD1 as D (5 bases). Per the germline V gene, CDR1 is SGHAT and CDR2 is FQNNGV. Trimming took off 5 bases at V and 1 base at J, with 15 bases between the two ends. This CDR3 spans 16 amino acids. The CDR3 region is CASSIQYDSSGNTIYF. The CDR3 DNA reads as TGTGCCAGCAGCATCCAATATGACAGTTCTGGAAACACCATATATTTT.

This clonotype came up many times. The chain carries TRBV12-3 or TRBV12-4 and TRBJ2-1, with 8 positions matching TRBD1. The length of the CDR3 is 15 residues. The J segment lost 0 bases and the V segment lost 3 bases, leaving 1 base of the junction unmatched. The CDR3 loop is CASSFGTGSYNEQFF. The CDR3 bases are TGTGCCAGCAGTTTCGGGACAGGCTCCTACAATGAGCAGTTCTTC.

This clonotype showed up many times. This chain uses TRBV7-8 with TRBJ2-7, with 9 bases fitting TRBD2. The CDR3 has 15 residues. From germline, CDR1 is SGHVS and CDR2 FQNEAQ. Trimming cost V 0 bases and J 0 bases; bases outside gene matches: 0. DNA for the CDR3: TGTGCCAGCAGCTTAGCTAGCGGGGGCTCCTACGAGCAGTACTTC. Translating gives CASSLASGGSYEQYF.

This clonotype occurred a few times. The rearrangement uses TRBV4-1 and TRBJ2-7, with 9 bases aligning to TRBD2. V dropped 0 bases and J dropped 0; count of bases not matched to a gene: 3. Looked up from germline, CDR1 is MGHRA and CDR2 is YSYEKL. The CDR3 is 16 amino acids. CDR3 amino acids: CASSQESSGSSYEQYF. CDR3 nucleotide sequence: TGCGCCAGCAGCCAAGAAAGTAGCGGGAGCTCCTACGAGCAGTACTTC.

Comments on this clonotype: A far bigger clonotype differs at one base, so this is likely a read error. The rearrangement uses TRBV7-2 and TRBJ2-4; TRBD1 aligns across 8 bases. The closer fit of TRBJ2-7 to the DNA end suggests the J call may be wrong. The CDR3 totals 14 residues. Germline-derived CDR1 and CDR2 are SGHTA and FQGNSA. CDR3 coding DNA: TGTGCCAGCAGCTCTCCTACAGGGGGAAACGAGCAGTACTTC. This encodes CASSSPTGGNEQYF.

The sample holds many counts of this clonotype. J is TRBJ1-2 and V is TRBV2; D call uncertain. CDR1 is SNHLY and CDR2 is FYNNEI in the germline V gene. This CDR3 contains 14 residues. Trimming cost V 5 bases and J 0 bases, with 10 bases left between them. CDR3 amino acids: CASSWDRANYGYTF. CDR3 DNA sequence: TGTGCCAGCAGTTGGGATCGTGCTAACTATGGCTACACCTTC.

This clonotype turned up a few times. The gene calls are TRBV6-4 and TRBJ2-2; D possibly uses TRBD1 or TRBD2 (5 bases each). The CDR3 runs to 16 residues. V lost 0 bases and J 4 bases, leaving 12 bases between the germline ends. In germline, CDR1 is MRHNA, CDR2 SNTAGT. The CDR3 region has the DNA TGTGCCAGCAGTGACTCGGGAGACCAGGGCACCGGGGAGCTGTTTTTT. It specifies CASSDSGDQGTGELFF.

This clonotype was counted ten times or more. The chain joins TRBV27 to TRBJ1-3, with 7 bases matching TRBD1. V shed 2 bases and J 2 bases; nucleotides not matched to a gene: 15. The V gene's germline CDR1 is MNHEY and CDR2 SMNVEV (reference sequence). There are 19 residues in the CDR3. CDR3 loop: CASSLTPRQSGTAGNTIYF. CDR3 coding DNA: TGTGCCAGCAGTTTAACCCCGCGTCAATCCGGGACAGCTGGAAACACCATATATTTT.